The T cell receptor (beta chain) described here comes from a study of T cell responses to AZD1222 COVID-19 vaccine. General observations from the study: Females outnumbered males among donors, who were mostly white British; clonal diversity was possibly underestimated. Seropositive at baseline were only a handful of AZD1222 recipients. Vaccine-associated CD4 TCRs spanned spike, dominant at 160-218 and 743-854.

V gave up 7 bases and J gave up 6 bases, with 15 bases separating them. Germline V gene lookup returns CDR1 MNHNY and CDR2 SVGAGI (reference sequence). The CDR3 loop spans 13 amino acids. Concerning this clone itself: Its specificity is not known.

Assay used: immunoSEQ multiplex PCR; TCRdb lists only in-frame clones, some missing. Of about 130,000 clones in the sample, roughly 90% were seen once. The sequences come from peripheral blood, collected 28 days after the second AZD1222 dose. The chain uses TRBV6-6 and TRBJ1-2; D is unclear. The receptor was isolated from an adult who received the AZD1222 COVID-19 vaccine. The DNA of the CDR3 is TGTGCCAGCAATGGCATTGGACCGGATGGCTACACCTTC. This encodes CASNGIGPDGYTF.